Listed below are T cell receptor beta chains from one sample, sequenced in a study of blood T cell repertoires in COVID-19. The assay was immunoSEQ multiplex PCR, and TCRdb's table has in-frame clones only and misses some. The data show over 40,000 clones, with approximately 90% seen just once and 12% held by the top ten. Sequenced: peripheral blood. All receptors come from a human donor in a cohort sampled during active COVID-19. The conserved cysteine and the conserved F or W are not part of the CDR3 here. The order of the fields is V gene, J gene, CDR3 length, CDR3 protein.

V gene: TRBV7-2
J gene: TRBJ1-1
CDR3 length: 12
CDR3 protein: ASSDYRDGTEAF

V gene: TRBV5-5
J gene: TRBJ2-5
CDR3 length: 12
CDR3 protein: ASSLGTGSETQY

V gene: TRBV9
J gene: TRBJ2-3
CDR3 length: 13
CDR3 protein: ASSVAGGGTDTQY

V gene: TRBV30
J gene: TRBJ2-7
CDR3 length: 14
CDR3 protein: AWSGVAGAPGYEQY

V gene: TRBV30
J gene: TRBJ2-3
CDR3 length: 15
CDR3 protein: AWTLSGLAASTDTQY

V gene: TRBV4-3
J gene: TRBJ1-2
CDR3 length: 13
CDR3 protein: ASSQDWGTVYGYT

V gene: TRBV2
J gene: TRBJ1-2
CDR3 length: 13
CDR3 protein: ASRRDRGQSYGYT

V gene: TRBV30
J gene: TRBJ2-2
CDR3 length: 14
CDR3 protein: AWSVLGGWNTGELF

V gene: TRBV6-1
J gene: TRBJ1-6
CDR3 length: 13
CDR3 protein: ASSEAGTGVSPLH

V gene: TRBV5-1
J gene: TRBJ2-3
CDR3 length: 12
CDR3 protein: ASSLWGGTDTQY

V gene: TRBV28
J gene: TRBJ2-3
CDR3 length: 13
CDR3 protein: ASSPPSLGTDTQY

V gene: TRBV28
J gene: TRBJ1-1
CDR3 length: 10
CDR3 protein: ASSTGQGLAF

V gene: TRBV5-1
J gene: TRBJ2-4
CDR3 length: 12
CDR3 protein: ASSLDRVRNIQY

V gene: TRBV5-8
J gene: TRBJ2-3
CDR3 length: 13
CDR3 protein: ASSGRGQGADTQY

V gene: TRBV28
J gene: TRBJ1-5
CDR3 length: 13
CDR3 protein: ASRTGGARNQPQH

V gene: TRBV7-2
J gene: TRBJ2-7
CDR3 length: 11
CDR3 protein: ASSPGTSYEQY

V gene: TRBV5-5
J gene: TRBJ2-1
CDR3 length: 14
CDR3 protein: ASSSLGGTTLNEQF

V gene: TRBV5-1
J gene: TRBJ1-2
CDR3 length: 13
CDR3 protein: ASSLAGDMPYGYT

V gene: TRBV7-7
J gene: TRBJ2-2
CDR3 length: 13
CDR3 protein: ASSSGGLGTGELF

V gene: TRBV11-2
J gene: TRBJ2-3
CDR3 length: 12
CDR3 protein: ASSRTRTTDTQY

V gene: TRBV4-2
J gene: TRBJ2-3
CDR3 length: 11
CDR3 protein: ARRGPDTDTQY

V gene: TRBV5-6
J gene: TRBJ1-1
CDR3 length: 10
CDR3 protein: ASSLGLGGAF

V gene: TRBV7-3
J gene: TRBJ2-2
CDR3 length: 12
CDR3 protein: ASSKPAGSGELF

V gene: TRBV5-1
J gene: TRBJ2-2
CDR3 length: 15
CDR3 protein: ASSLWTSGVLTGELF

V gene: TRBV12-3/TRBV12-4
J gene: TRBJ1-2
CDR3 length: 11
CDR3 protein: ASRETMRYGYT

V gene: TRBV30
J gene: TRBJ1-2
CDR3 length: 11
CDR3 protein: AWSVGGGGGYT

V gene: TRBV6-6
J gene: TRBJ1-1
CDR3 length: 12
CDR3 protein: ASSPGQKNTEAF

V gene: TRBV2
J gene: TRBJ2-3
CDR3 length: 12
CDR3 protein: ASRWDRASDTQY

V gene: TRBV5-4
J gene: TRBJ2-3
CDR3 length: 15
CDR3 protein: ASSLLLAGGVTDTQY

V gene: TRBV3-1/TRBV3-2
J gene: TRBJ2-3
CDR3 length: 12
CDR3 protein: ASSQDRGKDTQY

V gene: TRBV10-3
J gene: TRBJ2-4
CDR3 length: 13
CDR3 protein: AISEFSLAKNIQY

V gene: TRBV6-6
J gene: TRBJ1-1
CDR3 length: 10
CDR3 protein: ASSSREVGAF

V gene: TRBV12-5
J gene: TRBJ1-2
CDR3 length: 13
CDR3 protein: ASGLVQGTRDGYT

V gene: TRBV7-2
J gene: TRBJ1-1
CDR3 length: 12
CDR3 protein: ASSLTYMNTEAF

V gene: TRBV5-4
J gene: TRBJ2-1
CDR3 length: 11
CDR3 protein: ASSLRQGNEQF

V gene: TRBV5-1
J gene: TRBJ2-2
CDR3 length: 13
CDR3 protein: ASSLGPENTGELF

V gene: TRBV24-1
J gene: TRBJ2-1
CDR3 length: 14
CDR3 protein: ATSDPLADSYNEQF

V gene: TRBV6-2/TRBV6-3
J gene: TRBJ2-1
CDR3 length: 15
CDR3 protein: ASSDAVGLPAYNEQF

V gene: TRBV7-9
J gene: TRBJ2-4
CDR3 length: 12
CDR3 protein: ASSLGLAKNIQY

V gene: TRBV18
J gene: TRBJ1-4
CDR3 length: 11
CDR3 protein: ASSLDSNEKLF

V gene: TRBV11-1
J gene: TRBJ1-2
CDR3 length: 12
CDR3 protein: ASSQGGAGYGYT

V gene: TRBV2
J gene: TRBJ2-7
CDR3 length: 10
CDR3 protein: ASSRERNEQY

V gene: TRBV6-1
J gene: TRBJ2-4
CDR3 length: 11
CDR3 protein: ASSEGTRGIQY

V gene: TRBV5-5
J gene: TRBJ1-2
CDR3 length: 6
CDR3 protein: ASSLDS

V gene: TRBV5-5
J gene: TRBJ1-1
CDR3 length: 13
CDR3 protein: ASMGGPGTNTEAF

V gene: TRBV28
J gene: TRBJ1-2
CDR3 length: 13
CDR3 protein: ASSPGHPSTYGYT

V gene: TRBV19
J gene: TRBJ1-5
CDR3 length: 15
CDR3 protein: ASIMGAASVGNQPQH

V gene: TRBV6-5
J gene: TRBJ2-5
CDR3 length: 13
CDR3 protein: ASRPTVQGRETQY

V gene: TRBV5-1
J gene: TRBJ2-2
CDR3 length: 15
CDR3 protein: ASSLQPQNPNTGELF

V gene: TRBV2
J gene: TRBJ2-3
CDR3 length: 12
CDR3 protein: ASRLQVSADTQY

V gene: TRBV9
J gene: TRBJ2-6
CDR3 length: 13
CDR3 protein: ASSVDQAGANVLT

V gene: TRBV12-3/TRBV12-4
J gene: TRBJ1-2
CDR3 length: 10
CDR3 protein: AGQFGGYGYT

V gene: TRBV7-8
J gene: TRBJ1-1
CDR3 length: 11
CDR3 protein: ASSLRGNTEAF